The 2 T cell receptor beta chains reported below all come from one sample, sequenced in a study of blood T cell repertoires in COVID-19. Data came from immunoSEQ multiplex PCR; TCRdb stores just in-frame clones and leaves some out. The repertoire holds approximately 51,000 clones, roughly 89% seen once, with around 6.5% in the top ten. Material: peripheral blood. The receptor set was obtained from a man between 65 and 85 years old with active COVID-19.

The chain combines TRBV29-1 with TRBJ1-6; D perhaps matches TRBD1 (6 bases). Germline loops: CDR1 SQVTM, CDR2 ANQGSEA. V was pared by 8 bases and J by 7 bases, with 9 bases between. The CDR3 is 11 residues long. The CDR3 DNA is TGCAGCATCACAGGGAATTCACCCCTCCACTTT. It yields the protein CSITGNSPLHF.

V and J are TRBV11-1 and TRBJ2-3; D may be TRBD1 (5 bases). V lost 5 bases and J 2 bases, leaving 14 bases between the germline ends. This CDR3 is built from 15 residues. CDR1 SGHAT and CDR2 FQDESV come from the germline V gene (reference sequence). CDR3 residues: CASSPGWSVTDTQYF. DNA of the CDR3: TGTGCCAGCAGCCCAGGGTGGAGCGTCACAGATACGCAGTATTTT.